This T cell receptor beta chain was profiled in a study of response to subunit inactivated influenza vaccine. Study-level results: Every seasonal influenza vaccination brings in few new T cells, the authors suggested.

Each CDR3 protein gets one entry after TCRdb re-called the RT-PCR reads with MiXCR. Altogether approximately 570,000 distinct CDR3 sequences are present, about 8% being singletons, with the ten largest covering roughly 13%. In regard to this clonotype: The target antigen is unknown.

The sample consisted of PBMCs from blood, taken around 25 months after vaccination. This TCR came from a man between 50 and 69 years old who received an inactivated influenza vaccine.

As DNA, the CDR3 is TGTGCCAGCAGCTTGGCCAGGCCATCGAGCTCCTACGAGCAGTACTTC. It yields the protein CASSLARPSSSYEQYF. V gene TRBV5-5 combines with J gene TRBJ2-7; no definite D call. This CDR3 spans 16 amino acids. The V end was cut by 0 bases, the J end by 0 bases, with 13 bases between. Germline CDR1 reads SGHKS; CDR2 reads YYEKEE (reference sequence).